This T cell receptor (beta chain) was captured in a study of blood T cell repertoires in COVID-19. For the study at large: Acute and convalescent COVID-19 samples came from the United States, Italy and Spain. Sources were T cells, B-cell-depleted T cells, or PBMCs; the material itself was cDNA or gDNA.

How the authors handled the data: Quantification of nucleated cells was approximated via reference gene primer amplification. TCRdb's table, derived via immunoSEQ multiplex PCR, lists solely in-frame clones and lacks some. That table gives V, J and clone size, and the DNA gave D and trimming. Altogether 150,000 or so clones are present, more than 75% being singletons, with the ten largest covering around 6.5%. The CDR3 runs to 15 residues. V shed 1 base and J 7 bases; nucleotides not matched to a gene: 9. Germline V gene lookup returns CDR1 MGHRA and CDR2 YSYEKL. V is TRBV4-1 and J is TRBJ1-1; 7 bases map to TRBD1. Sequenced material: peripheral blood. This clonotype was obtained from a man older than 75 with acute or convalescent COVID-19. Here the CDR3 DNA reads TGCGCCAGCAGCCAAGCCCGGGACAGCTGGCGTGAAGCTTTCTTT. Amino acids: CASSQARDSWREAFF.